This TCR beta chain was documented in a study of patients and donors after allogeneic stem cell transplantation. V was clipped by 0 bases and J by 5 bases, with 8 bases between them. This CDR3 has 14 residues. Per germline, CDR1 GTSNPN and CDR2 SVGIG (reference sequence). One entry per CDR3 protein, called by TCRdb with MiXCR from the RT-PCR reads. The data show approximately 140,000 distinct CDR3 sequences, about a third seen once. The sample was blood, either unsorted or a sorted T cell fraction (not recorded which). This TCR came from a human donor who was either an allogeneic HSCT recipient or a stem cell or donor lymphocyte infusion donor (not recorded which). It is not recorded whose cells these are; they may come from a transplant donor. The chain recombines TRBV30 with TRBJ1-6; D remains unclear. The CDR3 region is CAWSVGWNNSPLHF. The CDR3 bases are TGTGCCTGGAGTGTAGGGTGGAATAATTCACCCCTCCACTTT.